Presented here are 31 T cell receptor beta chains from one specimen sequenced in a study of CD8 T cells in ankylosing spondylitis. Each CDR3 protein gets one entry after TCRdb re-called the 5' RACE reads with MiXCR. Among more than 150,000 distinct CDR3 sequences, 11% were seen once, and the ten largest hold almost 30%. The specimen sequenced was blood, either unsorted or a sorted T cell fraction (not recorded which). These receptors were taken from a male donor with ankylosing spondylitis or in good health (not recorded which).

A note on this clonotype: A much larger clone differs from this one at a single base, so this may be a read error. This sequence joins TRBV3-1 and TRBJ2-2; weak D call: TRBD2 (5 bases). Trimming took 4 bases from V and 4 from J, leaving 13 bases between them. This CDR3 is built from 15 residues. CDR1 is LGHDT, CDR2 YNNKEL, per germline (reference sequence). As DNA, the CDR3 is TGTGCCAGCAGCCCTGCCGGGGTTGTCACCGGGGAGCTGTTTTTT. Protein: CASSPAGVVTGELFF.

This clonotype was recorded many times. The V and J genes are TRBV2 and TRBJ2-5; the D is unclear. V lost 5 bases, J lost 4 bases, and 2 bases lay in between. The CDR3 runs 10 residues. Germline V gene sequence: CDR1 SNHLY, CDR2 FYNNEI. CDR3 sequence reads: CASSSETQYF. DNA for the CDR3: TGTGCCAGCAGTTCAGAGACCCAGTACTTC.

This clonotype was counted between two and nine times. V and J are TRBV11-1 and TRBJ2-1; TRBD2 matches at 12 bases. The ends lost 3 bases at V and 8 bases at J; junction bases unmatched: 23. Looked up from germline, CDR1 is SGHAT and CDR2 is FQDESV (reference sequence). This CDR3 region has 21 residues. CDR3 coding DNA: TGTGCCAGCAGCTTCCTAAGACTAGCGGGAGAGAGTTTCCCTTTGAACGATGAGCAGTTCTTC. Amino acid sequence: CASSFLRLAGESFPLNDEQFF.

V gene TRBV4-3 combines with J gene TRBJ2-2, with TRBD2 matching over 8 bases. CDR3 size: 16 residues. The germline CDR1 and CDR2 sequences are LGHNA and YSLEER. V gave up 2 bases and J gave up 4 bases; unmatched junction bases: 6. In DNA form, the CDR3 reads TGCGCCAGCAGCCAATTGGCGGGGGGACCCACCGGGGAGCTGTTTTTT. Its translation is CASSQLAGGPTGELFF.

This clonotype has just a few counts. No DNA is shown, since the ends of the CDR3 on it are uncertain; the CDR3 is the one TCRdb lists. The V gene is TRBV7-5, the J gene TRBJ1-2. TRBV7-5 corresponds to a pseudogene. A total of 15 residues make up the CDR3, ends included. The CDR3: CISVPEARTDYGYTF.

This clonotype was recorded at least ten times. The V call is TRBV6-1, the J call TRBJ1-2, with a possible D match to TRBD1 (6 bases). From germline, CDR1 is MNHNS and CDR2 SASEGT. This CDR3 comprises 13 residues. Between the trimmed V and J ends, which lost 5 bases and 8 bases, there was a span of 15 bases. The CDR3 DNA reads TGTGCCAGCAGTCCTACAGGGATTGGCGGCTACACCTTC. Encoded protein: CASSPTGIGGYTF.

As regards this clonotype: A much larger clone differs by one base, so this may be a read error. The chain couples TRBV12-3 or TRBV12-4 to TRBJ2-7; 8 nucleotides agree with TRBD2. The CDR3 sequence is 13 residues long. The CDR3 sequence is CASSPGLGYAQYF. CDR3 bases: TGTGCCAGCAGTCCGGGACTAGGCTACGCGCAGTACTTC.

By frequency in the sample, this clonotype is medium-sized. The rearrangement links TRBV2 to TRBJ1-5; 9 bases align to TRBD1. The germline V gene encodes CDR1 SNHLY and CDR2 FYNNEI. This CDR3 has 15 amino acids. After removal of 1 base from V and 6 bases from J, the junction contained 4 bases not matched to a gene. The CDR3, as DNA: TGTGCCAGCAGTGAAGTTGGGACAGGGTTTCAGCCCCAGCATTTT. Protein product: CASSEVGTGFQPQHF.

The genes are TRBV11-2 and TRBJ1-4; D is unclear. CDR3 length equals 15 residues. Per germline, CDR1 SGHAT and CDR2 FQNNGV. Trimming stripped 2 bases from V and 0 bases from J, with 7 bases between. CDR3 in amino acids: CASSLMGATNEKLFF. The DNA of the CDR3 is TGTGCCAGCAGCTTAATGGGCGCAACTAATGAAAAACTGTTTTTT.

The table lists this clonotype with many counts. V is TRBV5-1 and J is TRBJ2-1; D not resolved. The CDR3 has 16 residues. V gave up 0 bases and J gave up 0 bases, with 10 bases separating them. Germline CDR1 reads SGHRS; CDR2 reads YFSETQ. CDR3 sequence: CASSLAVSSSYNEQFF. In nucleotides, the CDR3 is TGCGCCAGCAGCTTGGCTGTGTCAAGCTCCTACAATGAGCAGTTCTTC.

This clonotype was counted many times. The chain joins TRBV5-1 to TRBJ1-5; 9 nucleotides line up with TRBD1. CDR1 and CDR2 from the germline V gene are SGHRS and YFSETQ. J lost 1 base, V lost 4 bases, and 3 bases had no gene match. The CDR3 loop spans 15 amino acids. The CDR3 DNA sequence: TGCGCCAGCAGCCCGGACAGGGGCAGCAATCAGCCCCAGCATTTT. It yields the protein CASSPDRGSNQPQHF.

This clonotype occurred many times. The V call is TRBV5-1, the J call TRBJ1-1; no firm D call. The CDR3 loop spans 17 amino acids. The V end was cut by 0 bases, the J end by 3 bases, with 18 bases between. The V gene's germline CDR1 is SGHRS and CDR2 YFSETQ. This CDR3 is CASSLGNLPPGDTEAFF. Written as DNA, the CDR3 is TGCGCCAGCAGCTTGGGTAATTTGCCTCCCGGAGACACTGAAGCTTTCTTT.

The rearrangement joins TRBV20-1 to TRBJ2-2, with D unclear. Germline lookup yields CDR1 DFQATT and CDR2 SNEGSKA (reference sequence). Trimming cost V 0 bases and J 4 bases, with 9 bases left between them. The CDR3 covers 14 residues. The DNA for the CDR3 is TGCAGTGCTAGAGATCGTAAAGTCACCGGGGAGCTGTTTTTT. Translated: CSARDRKVTGELFF.

The CDR3 coding sequence is TGTGCCAGCAGCCAAGATCTGACAGGGGGGAGGAGGAATTCACCCCTCCACTTT. Translation: CASSQDLTGGRRNSPLHF. The genes are TRBV3-1 and TRBJ1-6; TRBD1 matches 9 bases. This CDR3 region has 18 residues. From germline, CDR1 is LGHDT and CDR2 YNNKEL (reference sequence). Unmatched junction bases numbered 10, after V lost 0 bases and J lost 7 bases.

This clonotype was recorded a few times. This rearrangement joins TRBV27 to TRBJ1-2; D gene ambiguous. V was trimmed by 4 bases and J by 6 bases, leaving 18 bases between them. This CDR3 contains 15 residues. In germline, CDR1 is MNHEY, CDR2 SMNVEV (reference sequence). CDR3 sequence (DNA): TGTGCCAGCAGTTCCCTCCTTGGCCCCGCTCATGGCTACACCTTC. This codes for CASSSLLGPAHGYTF.

V gene TRBV11-3 combines with J gene TRBJ1-3; 8 nucleotides align to TRBD1. Trimming at V came to 3 bases and at J to 6 bases, leaving 7 bases not matched to a gene. The length of the CDR3 is 15 residues. Germline-derived CDR1 and CDR2 are SGHNT and YENEEA. Here the CDR3 reads CASSFLTGVENTIYF. The CDR3 DNA reads as TGTGCCAGCAGCTTCTTGACAGGGGTGGAAAACACCATATATTTT.

This clonotype was counted at least ten times. V usage is TRBV12-3 or TRBV12-4 and J usage is TRBJ1-4; D gene ambiguous. The CDR3 has 13 amino acids. Trimming stripped 3 bases from V and 3 bases from J, with 5 bases between. DNA for the CDR3: TGTGCCAGCAGTTTTGCGGCTAATGAAAAACTGTTTTTT. Its protein is CASSFAANEKLFF.

Remarks on this clonotype: One base away lies a much larger clone, so this may be a sequencing read error. V is TRBV10-3 and J is TRBJ2-1; tentatively, D is TRBD1 or TRBD2 (5 bases each). Per germline, CDR1 ENHRY and CDR2 SYGVKD. The CDR3 runs 14 residues. The CDR3 DNA sequence: TGTGTCATCAGCAGCGAGGGACCCTACAATGAGCAGTTCTTC. Translating gives CVISSEGPYNEQFF.

The J gene is TRBJ1-5, the V gene TRBV19, with D perhaps TRBD1 (5 bases). CDR3 length: 15 residues. Germline V gene sequence: CDR1 LNHDA, CDR2 SQIVND (reference sequence). Trimming removed 5 bases from V and 0 bases from J, with 11 bases in between. The CDR3 DNA reads as TGTGCCAGTAGTCCGAGGGGTCGTAGCAATCAGCCCCAGCATTTT. This codes for CASSPRGRSNQPQHF.

This clonotype appeared many times. This chain connects TRBV20-1 to TRBJ2-5, with 12 bases lining up with TRBD2. The CDR3 is 15 residues long. In germline, CDR1 is DFQATT, CDR2 SNEGSKA (reference sequence). The V and J ends lost 6 bases and 4 bases, in that order; junction bases with no gene match: 9. This CDR3 reads CSASDASGRVETQYF. DNA for the CDR3: TGCAGTGCCTCAGACGCTAGCGGGAGGGTAGAGACCCAGTACTTC.

In this sample, this clonotype turned up a few times. The gene calls are TRBV29-1 and TRBJ2-3, with 7 bases lining up with TRBD2. CDR3 length equals 13 residues. V shed 6 bases and J 6 bases; nucleotides not matched to a gene: 9. The V gene's germline CDR1 is SQVTM and CDR2 ANQGSEA. CDR3 sequence (DNA): TGCAGCGTAGGGGACTATTATTCGGATACGCAGTATTTT. Its protein product is CSVGDYYSDTQYF.

This clonotype was detected a few times. The chain recombines TRBV5-1 with TRBJ1-1; a possible D gene is TRBD1 (6 bases). Germline CDR1 and CDR2: SGHRS and YFSETQ. The V end lost 7 bases, the J end lost 8 bases, and 12 bases lay between the germline ends. The CDR3 extends over 11 amino acids. This CDR3 is CASADSGEAFF. In DNA, the CDR3 is TGCGCCAGCGCGGACAGCGGAGAAGCTTTCTTT.

This clonotype was detected only a few times. The rearrangement uses TRBV3-1 and TRBJ2-2; D not certain. In germline, CDR1 is LGHDT, CDR2 YNNKEL (reference sequence). The ends were cut back, 1 base at V and 3 bases at J, with 9 bases in the middle. This CDR3 contains 15 residues. In nucleotides, the CDR3 is TGTGCCAGCAGCCAAGGGGAAGCCTACACCGGGGAGCTGTTTTTT. Translating gives CASSQGEAYTGELFF.

This clonotype was recorded at least ten times. The CDR3 bases are TGCAGTGCTAGAGAACTAGCGGGAGGGAGAGAGACCCAGTACTTC. Its translation: CSARELAGGRETQYF. The gene calls are TRBV20-1 and TRBJ2-5, with TRBD2 matching 13 bases. This CDR3 has 15 residues. The V segment lost 0 bases and the J segment 4 bases; nucleotides outside the gene matches: 2. CDR1 is DFQATT, CDR2 SNEGSKA, per germline (reference sequence).

This clonotype has ten or more counts. The chain recombines TRBV29-1 with TRBJ2-1, with 7 bases aligning to TRBD2. The germline V gene has CDR1 SQVTM and CDR2 ANQGSEA. The CDR3 runs 13 residues. V shed 6 bases and J 6 bases; nucleotides not matched to a gene: 8. The CDR3 DNA reads TGCAGCGTCTCCGCTGGGAGGGGCAATGAGCAGTTCTTC. It yields the protein CSVSAGRGNEQFF.

In this sample, this clonotype turned up many times. This chain joins TRBV5-1 and TRBJ1-2; D perhaps matches TRBD1 (5 bases). V lost 3 bases to trimming and J lost 4 bases, with 16 bases between them. This CDR3 region has 15 residues. Germline V gives CDR1 SGHRS, CDR2 YFSETQ. The CDR3 reads CASSSTTGTPYGYTF. The CDR3 DNA sequence: TGCGCCAGCAGCTCCACGACCGGGACTCCCTATGGCTACACCTTC.

This clonotype was recorded at least ten times. The chain combines TRBV5-1 with TRBJ2-1; 14 bases fit TRBD2. The V and J ends lost 3 bases and 14 bases, in that order; junction bases with no gene match: 10. Germline loops: CDR1 SGHRS, CDR2 YFSETQ. The CDR3 covers 15 residues. The CDR3 region has the DNA TGCGCCAGCAGCTCATCCGGGACTAGCGGGAGTCCTGAGTTCTTC. It specifies CASSSSGTSGSPEFF.

The table lists this clonotype with a few counts. The chain links TRBV7-9 to TRBJ2-4; 9 nucleotides align to TRBD1. V dropped 5 bases and J dropped 9; count of bases not matched to a gene: 8. This CDR3 contains 14 residues. CDR1 is SEHNR, CDR2 FQNEAQ, per germline (reference sequence). CDR3 DNA sequence: TGTGCCAGCAGCGGGGACAGGGTGATTAGCATTCAGTACTTC. Its translation: CASSGDRVISIQYF.

This clonotype appeared many times. The chain combines TRBV5-1 with TRBJ1-4; TRBD1 agrees at 9 bases. Germline CDR1 reads SGHRS; CDR2 reads YFSETQ. There are 16 residues in the CDR3. Trimming took 4 bases from V and 5 from J; bases not matched to a gene: 9. CDR3 residues: CASSVGQGGSNEKLFF. CDR3 coding DNA: TGCGCCAGCAGCGTGGGACAGGGAGGATCCAATGAAAAACTGTTTTTT.

J is TRBJ1-1 and V is TRBV20-1, with 11 bases lining up with TRBD1. This CDR3 contains 16 residues. In germline, CDR1 is DFQATT, CDR2 SNEGSKA (reference sequence). The junction had 8 bases not matched to a gene; V was cut back by 3 bases and J by 2 bases. The CDR3 region has the DNA TGCAGTGCTAGGCCCGGACAGGGGGCGTTTAACACTGAAGCTTTCTTT. Protein sequence: CSARPGQGAFNTEAFF.

V and J are TRBV7-2 and TRBJ2-5; 9 positions agree with TRBD2. The CDR3 consists of 16 residues. Germline loops: CDR1 SGHTA, CDR2 FQGNSA. Trimming removed 5 bases from V and 2 bases from J; junction bases left unmatched: 9. This CDR3 is CASSRDLAGRQETQYF. CDR3 coding DNA: TGTGCCAGCAGCCGTGACCTAGCGGGGCGACAAGAGACCCAGTACTTC.